Shown below are 26 T cell receptor beta chains from a single sample sequenced in a study of vaccination effects on CD4 cells after COVID-19. Pools of viral peptides were used by the ViraFEST assay to expand antigen-specific CD4+ T cells ahead of sequencing. Following culture for more than 9 days, CD4+ T cells were isolated. Everyone in the study got two shots of either the BNT162b2 or mRNA-1273 vaccine. These receptors lack a known antigen. TCRdb's copy holds only in-frame clones and misses some; the assay was immunoSEQ multiplex PCR. The table records tens of thousands of clones, 82% of them present only once. The sample here was CD4+ T cells from PBMCs cultured with HCoV-NL63 spike peptides, taken after COVID-19 vaccination. Receptor source: a human donor who received a COVID-19 vaccine. Some clones in this sample may be carry-over from other donors' samples.

The V gene is TRBV7-2, the J gene TRBJ2-5, with 10 bases aligning to TRBD1. CDR3 length equals 15 residues. The junction had 6 bases not matched to a gene; V was cut back by 3 bases and J by 5 bases. Germline V lookup: CDR1 SGHTA, CDR2 FQGNSA. DNA for the CDR3: TGTGCCAGCAGCTTGCGGACAGGGGGGGAGGAGACCCAGTACTTC. This codes for CASSLRTGGEETQYF.

This clone came up once. This CDR3 reads CASSLFGNYGYTF. CDR3 coding DNA: TGCGCCAGCAGCTTGTTCGGGAACTATGGCTACACCTTC. The chain is built from TRBV5-1 and TRBJ1-2; D remains unclear. V was trimmed by 1 base and J by 2 bases, leaving 6 bases between them. Germline CDR1 reads SGHRS; CDR2 reads YFSETQ. CDR3 length: 13 amino acids.

The chain uses TRBV5-4 and TRBJ1-1; unclear D gene. The CDR3 has 13 amino acids. With 0 bases removed from V and 7 bases from J, the gap between germline ends came to 10 bases. Germline V gene lookup returns CDR1 SGHNT and CDR2 YYREEE (reference sequence). CDR3 amino acids: CASSLENRGEAFF. The DNA for the CDR3 is TGTGCCAGCAGCTTGGAAAATCGCGGTGAAGCTTTCTTT.

This chain links TRBV12-3 or TRBV12-4 with TRBJ1-1; 8 bases map to TRBD1. The CDR3 is 13 residues long. With 2 bases clipped from V and 8 bases from J, the junction kept 4 bases outside the gene matches. This chain's CDR3 is CASSLMSGGEAFF. CDR3 coding DNA: TGTGCCAGCAGTTTAATGTCAGGGGGCGAAGCTTTCTTT.

The chain combines TRBV6-5 with TRBJ2-7, with a tentative D call TRBD1 (6 bases). Germline V gene lookup returns CDR1 MNHEY and CDR2 SVGAGI. V was shortened by 6 bases and J by 2 bases, with 17 bases between the two germline ends. This CDR3 is built from 15 residues. This chain's CDR3 is CASSPSSGQTYEQYV. The CDR3 nucleotides are TGTGCCAGCAGCCCAAGTTCGGGACAAACCTACGAGCAGTACGTC.

The rearrangement uses TRBV28 and TRBJ1-5; D is unclear. The V gene lost 10 bases and the J gene lost 0 bases, with 13 bases spanning the gap. The CDR3 extends over 14 amino acids. Germline values: CDR1 MDHEN, CDR2 SYDVKM. CDR3 DNA sequence: TGTGCCACCCGAGGAGGGATTAGCAATCAGCCCCAGCATTTT. Amino acid sequence: CATRGGISNQPQHF. Full variable domain (missing parts from reference TRBV28 and TRBJ1-5): DVKVTQSSRYLVKRTGEKVFLECVQDMDHENMFWYRQDPGLGLRLIYFSYDVKMKEKGDIPEGYSVSREKKERFSLILESASTNQTSMYLCATRGGISNQPQHFGDGTRLSIL.

The chain couples TRBV27 to TRBJ1-2, with 7 bases that match TRBD1. J lost 2 bases, V lost 2 bases, and 2 bases had no gene match. The CDR3 spans 14 residues. CDR1 is MNHEY and CDR2 is SMNVEV in the germline V gene (reference sequence). CDR3 amino acids: CASSLKQGNYGYTF. In DNA form, the CDR3 reads TGTGCCAGCAGTTTAAAACAGGGGAACTATGGCTACACCTTC.

The chain carries TRBV5-4 and TRBJ2-3; the match to TRBD1 covers 7 bases. This CDR3 comprises 15 residues. Looked up from germline, CDR1 is SGHNT and CDR2 is YYREEE (reference sequence). V lost 4 bases and J lost 2; bases outside the gene matches: 7. The CDR3 DNA follows: TGTGCCAGCAGCCGGAACAGGGGCCTCACAGATACGCAGTATTTT. Protein product: CASSRNRGLTDTQYF.

The gene calls are TRBV7-3 and TRBJ2-3; perhaps TRBD2 as D (6 bases). V dropped 4 bases and J dropped 3 bases, with 8 bases sitting between them. The CDR3 is made up of 13 amino acids. The V gene's germline CDR1 is SGHTA and CDR2 FQGTGA. DNA for the CDR3: TGTGCCAGCAGCTCGGGAGTGACAGATACGCAGTATTTT. Amino acid sequence: CASSSGVTDTQYF.

The chain recombines TRBV5-1 with TRBJ2-5, with D possibly being TRBD1 (6 bases). Germline V gene data show CDR1 as SGHRS and CDR2 as YFSETQ. The CDR3 has 15 amino acids. Trimming pared 2 bases from V and 0 bases from J, leaving 11 bases between. CDR3 region: CASSFSTGYQETQYF. The CDR3 nucleotides read TGCGCCAGCAGCTTTAGTACAGGGTACCAAGAGACCCAGTACTTC.

The J gene is TRBJ1-2, the V gene TRBV6-1; D might be TRBD1 (6 bases). The CDR3 sequence is 12 residues long. Germline V gives CDR1 MNHNS, CDR2 SASEGT. V was cut by 2 bases and J by 8 bases, with 9 bases left in between. This CDR3 is CASSERTAGYTF. The CDR3 region has the DNA TGTGCCAGCAGTGAACGGACAGCGGGCTACACCTTC.

The chain employs TRBV18 and TRBJ2-2; a weak D match, TRBD1 (6 bases). CDR3 size: 15 residues. Per germline, CDR1 KGHSH and CDR2 LQKENI. V lost 2 bases and J lost 2, with 9 bases in between. In DNA form, the CDR3 reads TGTGCCAGCTCACCAAACAGGGTAAACACCGGGGAGCTGTTTTTT. Translated: CASSPNRVNTGELFF.

This clone was counted a single time. The J gene is TRBJ2-3, the V gene TRBV18, with D tentatively TRBD1 (6 bases). The V and J ends lost 6 bases and 0 bases respectively, with 13 bases between them. Germline V gene lookup returns CDR1 KGHSH and CDR2 LQKENI. The CDR3 has 15 amino acids. In DNA form, the CDR3 reads TGTGCCAGCTCTTCAGGGGTATCGAGCACAGATACGCAGTATTTT. It translates to CASSSGVSSTDTQYF. Filled out from reference TRBV18 and TRBJ2-3, the complete variable domain reads NAGVMQNPRHLVRRRGQEARLRCSPMKGHSHVYWYRQLPEEGLKFMVYLQKENIIDESGMPKERFSAEFPKEGPSILRIQQVVRGDSAAYFCASSSGVSSTDTQYFGPGTRLTVL.

This clone counts as large (0.1 to 1%). The genes are TRBV11-2 and TRBJ1-1; D gene unclear. CDR3 length: 13 amino acids. Trimming left V 4 bases short and J 1 base short, with 7 bases between. The germline V gene encodes CDR1 SGHAT and CDR2 FQNNGV. CDR3 bases: TGTGCCAGCAGCTCTCAGGCGAACACTGAAGCTTTCTTT. Protein product: CASSSQANTEAFF.

The chain couples TRBV6-5 to TRBJ1-3; D perhaps matches TRBD1 (6 bases). The germline V and J ends were trimmed by 7 bases and 2 bases, with 12 bases remaining between them. Germline CDR1 reads MNHEY; CDR2 reads SVGAGI. The CDR3 has 14 residues. CDR3 residues: CASIEPGAGNTIYF. DNA for the CDR3: TGTGCCAGCATCGAACCAGGGGCTGGAAACACCATATATTTT.

The rearrangement uses TRBV7-2 and TRBJ2-7, with 8 positions matching TRBD2. The CDR3 runs 17 residues. Germline V lookup: CDR1 SGHTA, CDR2 FQGNSA. V lost 1 base, J lost 7 bases, and 15 bases stayed unmatched. The DNA of the CDR3 is TGTGCCAGCAGCTTAGGTCTCAGTCACGGGGGGGCAGGGGAGCAGTACGTC. It encodes CASSLGLSHGGAGEQYV.

The chain carries TRBV28 and TRBJ1-2; 8 bases match TRBD1. The germline CDR1 and CDR2 sequences are MDHEN and SYDVKM. J was trimmed by 2 bases and V by 8 bases; bases with no gene match: 4. The CDR3 is made up of 13 amino acids. This chain's CDR3 is CASGQGGNYGYTF. DNA of the CDR3: TGTGCCAGCGGACAGGGTGGGAACTATGGCTACACCTTC.

This clone has a handful of counts. This chain links TRBV9 with TRBJ2-1, with D hard to call. Trimming removed 4 bases from V and 8 bases from J, with 13 bases in between. The CDR3 contains 13 residues. Germline V gives CDR1 SGDLS, CDR2 YYNGEE. The CDR3 nucleotides read TGTGCCAGCAGCACCTCGCAGGTTGATGAGCAGTTCTTC. It codes for CASSTSQVDEQFF.

This clone was seen more than once but under ten times. The chain recombines TRBV19 with TRBJ1-2; the match to TRBD1 covers 7 bases. The junction had 12 bases not matched to a gene; V was cut back by 4 bases and J by 4 bases. CDR3 length equals 16 residues. In germline, CDR1 is LNHDA, CDR2 SQIVND (reference sequence). The chain's CDR3 is CASSTAAGQAPYGYTF. The CDR3 DNA follows: TGTGCCAGTAGTACAGCCGCCGGACAGGCCCCCTATGGCTACACCTTC.

The CDR3 DNA sequence: TGTGCCAGCAGCCCCGGTTCCGGGGTTAGAGCAGATACGCAGTATTTT. Residues: CASSPGSGVRADTQYF. The chain has TRBV7-2 and TRBJ2-3; D may be TRBD2 (5 bases). This CDR3 comprises 16 residues. The V end lost 5 bases, the J end lost 4 bases, and 19 bases lay between the germline ends. Germline loops: CDR1 SGHTA, CDR2 FQGNSA.

The chain couples TRBV5-8 to TRBJ2-7, with D perhaps TRBD1 or TRBD2 (6 bases each). V was cut by 2 bases and J by 7 bases, with 19 bases left in between. The CDR3 covers 15 residues. The germline V gene has CDR1 SGHTS and CDR2 YDEGEE. CDR3: CASSLQTGTLAEQYV. Written as DNA, the CDR3 is TGTGCCAGCAGCTTACAAACCGGGACACTAGCTGAGCAGTACGTC.

The chain is built from TRBV28 and TRBJ1-4; D remains ambiguous. There are 13 residues in the CDR3. The germline gives CDR1 MDHEN, CDR2 SYDVKM. Between the trimmed V and J ends, which lost 5 bases and 7 bases, there was a span of 11 bases. The CDR3 DNA sequence: TGTGCCAGCAGTACAAGGGAGCCTGAAAAACTGTTTTTT. Its protein is CASSTREPEKLFF.

The table lists this clone with a few counts. This chain uses TRBV5-1 with TRBJ2-3; 7 bases are shared with TRBD2. Germline-derived CDR1 and CDR2 are SGHRS and YFSETQ. Unmatched junction bases numbered 11, after V lost 0 bases and J lost 7 bases. This CDR3 is built from 16 residues. CDR3 in DNA: TGCGCCAGCAGCTTGGAGGCTAGCGGAGGAATGAATACGCAGTATTTT. Encoded protein: CASSLEASGGMNTQYF.

The chain employs TRBV18 and TRBJ1-6, with D unresolved. Trimming stripped 5 bases from V and 6 bases from J, with 8 bases between. The CDR3 runs to 13 residues. Germline assignment: CDR1 KGHSH and CDR2 LQKENI. CDR3 residues: CASSREPNSPLHF. In DNA, the CDR3 is TGTGCCAGCTCAAGGGAGCCTAATTCACCCCTCCACTTT.

The CDR3 bases are TGCGCCAGCAGCCTCTCGACAGGGGGCCTTTCCTTGACAGATACGCAGTATTTT. It specifies CASSLSTGGLSLTDTQYF. The V and J genes are TRBV5-1 and TRBJ2-3; 10 nucleotides align to TRBD1. V shed 4 bases and J 3 bases; nucleotides not matched to a gene: 14. Germline V gives CDR1 SGHRS, CDR2 YFSETQ. This CDR3 comprises 18 residues.

The rearrangement joins TRBV19 to TRBJ2-2; D may match TRBD1 or TRBD2 (6 bases each). The germline V gene encodes CDR1 LNHDA and CDR2 SQIVND (reference sequence). Trimming cost V 2 bases and J 7 bases, with 17 bases left between them. There are 16 residues in the CDR3. The CDR3 sequence is CASSIFPGARGGELFF. CDR3 nucleotides: TGTGCCAGTAGTATATTTCCAGGGGCGCGGGGCGGGGAGCTGTTTTTT.